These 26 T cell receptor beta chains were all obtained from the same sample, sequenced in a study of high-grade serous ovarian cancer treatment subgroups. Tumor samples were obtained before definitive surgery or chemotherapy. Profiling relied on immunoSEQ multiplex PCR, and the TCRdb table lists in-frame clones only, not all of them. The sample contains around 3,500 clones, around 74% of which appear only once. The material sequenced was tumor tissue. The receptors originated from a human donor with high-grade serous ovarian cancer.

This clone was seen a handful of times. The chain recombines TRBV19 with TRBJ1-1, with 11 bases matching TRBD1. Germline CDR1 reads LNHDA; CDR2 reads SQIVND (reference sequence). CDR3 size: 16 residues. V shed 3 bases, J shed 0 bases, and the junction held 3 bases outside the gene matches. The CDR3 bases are TGTGCCAGTAGTATCCGGACAGGGGGCATGAACACTGAAGCTTTCTTT. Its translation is CASSIRTGGMNTEAFF.

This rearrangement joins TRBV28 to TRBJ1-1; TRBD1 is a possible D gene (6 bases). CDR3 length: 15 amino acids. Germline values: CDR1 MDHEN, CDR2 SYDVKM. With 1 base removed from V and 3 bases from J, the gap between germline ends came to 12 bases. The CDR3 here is CASSLSGGAYTEAFF. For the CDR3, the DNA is TGTGCCAGCAGTTTATCCGGGGGCGCCTACACTGAAGCTTTCTTT.

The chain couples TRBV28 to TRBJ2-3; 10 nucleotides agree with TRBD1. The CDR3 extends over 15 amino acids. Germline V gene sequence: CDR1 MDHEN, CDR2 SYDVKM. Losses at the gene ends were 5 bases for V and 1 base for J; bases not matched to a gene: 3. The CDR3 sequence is CASSGQGVGTDTQYF. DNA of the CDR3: TGTGCCAGCAGTGGACAGGGGGTGGGCACAGATACGCAGTATTTT.

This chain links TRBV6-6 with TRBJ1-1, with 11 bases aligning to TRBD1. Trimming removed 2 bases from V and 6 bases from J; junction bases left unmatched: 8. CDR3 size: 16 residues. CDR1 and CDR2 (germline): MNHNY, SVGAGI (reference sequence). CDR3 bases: TGTGCCAGCAGTTACCAGGACAGGGGGCGGGGGGCTGAAGCTTTCTTT. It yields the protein CASSYQDRGRGAEAFF.

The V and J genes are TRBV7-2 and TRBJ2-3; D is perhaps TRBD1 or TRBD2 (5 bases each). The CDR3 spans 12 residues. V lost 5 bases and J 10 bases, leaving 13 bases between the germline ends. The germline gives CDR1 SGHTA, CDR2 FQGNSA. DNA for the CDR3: TGTGCCAGCAGCCCGGGGCTTAATCCGCAGTATTTT. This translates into CASSPGLNPQYF.

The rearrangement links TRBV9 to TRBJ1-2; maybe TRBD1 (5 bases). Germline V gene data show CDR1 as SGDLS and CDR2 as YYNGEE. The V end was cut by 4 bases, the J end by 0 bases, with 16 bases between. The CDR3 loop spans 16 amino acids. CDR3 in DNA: TGTGCCAGCAGCCAGAGCCAGGGCCGAGCTAACTATGGCTACACCTTC. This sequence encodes CASSQSQGRANYGYTF.

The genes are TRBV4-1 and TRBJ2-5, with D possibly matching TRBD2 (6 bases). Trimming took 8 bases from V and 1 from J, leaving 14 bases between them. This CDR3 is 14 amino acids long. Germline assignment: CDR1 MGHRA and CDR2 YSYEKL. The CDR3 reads CASRPSVAQETQYF. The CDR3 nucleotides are TGCGCCAGCCGACCTAGCGTAGCCCAAGAGACCCAGTACTTC.

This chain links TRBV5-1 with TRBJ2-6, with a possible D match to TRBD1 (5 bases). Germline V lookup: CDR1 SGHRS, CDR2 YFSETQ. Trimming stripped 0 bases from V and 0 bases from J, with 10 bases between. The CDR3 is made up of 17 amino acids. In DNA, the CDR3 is TGCGCCAGCAGCTTGGTGGCAGGGCTCTCTGGGGCCAACGTCCTGACTTTC. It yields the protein CASSLVAGLSGANVLTF.

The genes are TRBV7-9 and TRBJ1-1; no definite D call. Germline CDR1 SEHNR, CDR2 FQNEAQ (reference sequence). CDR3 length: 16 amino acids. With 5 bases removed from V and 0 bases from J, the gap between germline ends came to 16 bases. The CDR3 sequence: CASSPVKEAMNTEAFF. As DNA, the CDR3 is TGTGCCAGCAGCCCCGTTAAGGAGGCGATGAACACTGAAGCTTTCTTT. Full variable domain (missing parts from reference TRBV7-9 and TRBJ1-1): DTGVSQNPRHKITKRGQNVTFRCDPISEHNRLYWYRQTLGQGPEFLTYFQNEAQLEKSRLLSDRFSAERPKGSFSTLEIQRTEQGDSAMYLCASSPVKEAMNTEAFFGQGTRLTVV.

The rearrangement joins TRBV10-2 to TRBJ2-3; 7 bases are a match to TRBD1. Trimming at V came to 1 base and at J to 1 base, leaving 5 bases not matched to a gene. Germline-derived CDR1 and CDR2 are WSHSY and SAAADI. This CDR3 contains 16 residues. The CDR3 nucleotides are TGCGCCAGCAGTGAGTTCCACAGGGGTGGCACAGATACGCAGTATTTT. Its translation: CASSEFHRGGTDTQYF.

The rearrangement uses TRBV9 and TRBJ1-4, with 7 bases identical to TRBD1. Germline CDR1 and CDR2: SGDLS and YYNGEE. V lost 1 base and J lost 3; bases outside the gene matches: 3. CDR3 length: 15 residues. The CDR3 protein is CASSVTGTANEKLFF. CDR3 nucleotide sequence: TGTGCCAGCAGCGTAACCGGGACAGCTAATGAAAAACTGTTTTTT.

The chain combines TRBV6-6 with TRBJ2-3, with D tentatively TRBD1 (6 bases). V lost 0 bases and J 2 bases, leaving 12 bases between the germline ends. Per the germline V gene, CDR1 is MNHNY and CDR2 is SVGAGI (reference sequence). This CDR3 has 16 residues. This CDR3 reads CASSYSSDSHTDTQYF. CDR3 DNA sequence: TGTGCCAGCAGTTACTCCTCGGACAGCCACACAGATACGCAGTATTTT.

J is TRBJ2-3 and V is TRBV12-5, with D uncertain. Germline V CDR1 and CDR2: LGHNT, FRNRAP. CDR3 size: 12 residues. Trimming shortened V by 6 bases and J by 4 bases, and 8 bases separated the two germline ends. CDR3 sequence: CASGKNSDTQYF. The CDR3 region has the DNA TGTGCTAGTGGGAAAAATTCAGATACGCAGTATTTT.

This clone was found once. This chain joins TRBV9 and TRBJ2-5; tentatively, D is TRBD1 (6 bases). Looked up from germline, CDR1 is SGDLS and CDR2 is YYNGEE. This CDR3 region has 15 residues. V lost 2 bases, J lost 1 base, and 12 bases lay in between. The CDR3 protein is CASSVQTGRQETQYF. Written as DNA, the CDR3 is TGTGCCAGCAGCGTTCAGACAGGACGCCAAGAGACCCAGTACTTC.

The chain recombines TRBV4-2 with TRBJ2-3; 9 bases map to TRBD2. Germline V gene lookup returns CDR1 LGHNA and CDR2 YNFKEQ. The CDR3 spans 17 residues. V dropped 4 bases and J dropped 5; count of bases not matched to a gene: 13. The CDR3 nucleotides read TGTGCCAGCAGCCCGAGAACTAGCGGGCCGCACGGAGATACGCAGTATTTT. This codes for CASSPRTSGPHGDTQYF.

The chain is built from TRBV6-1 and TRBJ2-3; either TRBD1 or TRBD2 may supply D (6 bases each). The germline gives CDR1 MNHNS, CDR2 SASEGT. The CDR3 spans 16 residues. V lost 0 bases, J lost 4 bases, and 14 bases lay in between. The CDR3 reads CASSEARGGPADTQYF. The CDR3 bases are TGTGCCAGCAGTGAAGCACGTGGGGGGCCCGCAGATACGCAGTATTTT.

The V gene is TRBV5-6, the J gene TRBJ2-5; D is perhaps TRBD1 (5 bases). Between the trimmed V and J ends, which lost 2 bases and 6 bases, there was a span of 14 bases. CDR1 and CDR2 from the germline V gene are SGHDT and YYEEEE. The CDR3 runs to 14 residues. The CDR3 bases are TGTGCCAGCAGCTTATCGGCAGGGAAGAAGACCCAGTACTTC. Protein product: CASSLSAGKKTQYF.

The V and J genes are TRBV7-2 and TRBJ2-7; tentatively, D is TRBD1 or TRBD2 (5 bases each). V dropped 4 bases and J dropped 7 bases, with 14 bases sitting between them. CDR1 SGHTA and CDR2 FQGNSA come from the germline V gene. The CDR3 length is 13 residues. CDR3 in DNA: TGTGCCAGCAGCTCAGGGCCAGGGAGAGAGCAGTACGTC. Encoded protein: CASSSGPGREQYV.

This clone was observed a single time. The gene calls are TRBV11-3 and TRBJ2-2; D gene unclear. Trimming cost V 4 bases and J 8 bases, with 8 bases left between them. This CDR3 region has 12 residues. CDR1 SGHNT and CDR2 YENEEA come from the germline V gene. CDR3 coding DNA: TGTGCCAGCAGCTCCCCGACAGGGGAGCTGTTTTTT. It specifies CASSSPTGELFF.

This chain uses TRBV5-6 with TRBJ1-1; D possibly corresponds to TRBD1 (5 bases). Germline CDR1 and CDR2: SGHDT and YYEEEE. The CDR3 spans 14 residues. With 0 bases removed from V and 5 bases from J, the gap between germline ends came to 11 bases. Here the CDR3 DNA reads TGTGCCAGCAGCTTGGAGGGGCGCGGAACTGAAGCTTTCTTT. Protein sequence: CASSLEGRGTEAFF.

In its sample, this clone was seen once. CDR3 sequence (DNA): TGTGCCAGCAGCCCCATTCGGAGGACAGGCCCCTACGAGCAGTACTTC. Translating gives CASSPIRRTGPYEQYF. The V and J genes are TRBV11-2 and TRBJ2-7; 7 bases map to TRBD1. Germline V gives CDR1 SGHAT, CDR2 FQNNGV. This CDR3 region has 16 residues. J lost 2 bases, V lost 5 bases, and 12 bases had no gene match.

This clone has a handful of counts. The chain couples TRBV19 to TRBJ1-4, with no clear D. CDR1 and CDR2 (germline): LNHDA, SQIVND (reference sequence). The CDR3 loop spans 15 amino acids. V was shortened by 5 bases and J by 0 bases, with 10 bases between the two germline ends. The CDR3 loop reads CASSLSQATNEKLFF. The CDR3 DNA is TGTGCCAGTAGTTTGTCGCAGGCAACTAATGAAAAACTGTTTTTT.

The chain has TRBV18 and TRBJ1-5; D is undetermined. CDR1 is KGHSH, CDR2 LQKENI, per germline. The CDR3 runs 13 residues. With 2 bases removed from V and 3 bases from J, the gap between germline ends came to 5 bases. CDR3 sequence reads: CASSPGNNQPQHF. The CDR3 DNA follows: TGTGCCAGCTCACCAGGGAACAATCAGCCCCAGCATTTT.

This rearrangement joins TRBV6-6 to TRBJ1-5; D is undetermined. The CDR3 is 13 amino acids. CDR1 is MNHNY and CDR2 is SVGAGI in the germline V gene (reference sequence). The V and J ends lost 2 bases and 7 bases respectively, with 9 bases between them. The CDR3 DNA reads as TGTGCCAGCAGTTACCATGGGGAACAGCCCCAGCATTTT. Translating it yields CASSYHGEQPQHF.

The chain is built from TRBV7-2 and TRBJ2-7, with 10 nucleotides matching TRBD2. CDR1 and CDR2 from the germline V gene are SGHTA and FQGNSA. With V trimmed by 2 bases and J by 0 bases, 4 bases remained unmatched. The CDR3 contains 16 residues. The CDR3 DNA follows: TGTGCCAGCAGCTTAAAGCGGGGGGGCAGCTCCTACGAGCAGTACTTC. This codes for CASSLKRGGSSYEQYF.

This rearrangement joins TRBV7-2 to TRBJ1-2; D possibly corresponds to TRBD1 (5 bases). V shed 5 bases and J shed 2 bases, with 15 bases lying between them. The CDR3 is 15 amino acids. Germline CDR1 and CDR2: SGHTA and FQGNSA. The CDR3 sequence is CASSRQFQSNYGYTF. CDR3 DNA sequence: TGTGCCAGCAGCAGACAGTTCCAATCCAACTATGGCTACACCTTC.